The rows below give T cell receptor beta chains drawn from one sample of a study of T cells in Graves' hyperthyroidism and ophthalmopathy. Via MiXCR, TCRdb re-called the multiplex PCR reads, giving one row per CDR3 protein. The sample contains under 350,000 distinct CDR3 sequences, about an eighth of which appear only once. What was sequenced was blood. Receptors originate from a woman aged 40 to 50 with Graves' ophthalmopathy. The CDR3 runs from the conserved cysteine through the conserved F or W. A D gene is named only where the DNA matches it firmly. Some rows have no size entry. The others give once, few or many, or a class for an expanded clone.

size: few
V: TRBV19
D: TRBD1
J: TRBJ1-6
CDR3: CASSEGTAYSPLHF
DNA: TGTGCCAGTAGTGAAGGGACAGCTTATTCACCCCTCCACTTT

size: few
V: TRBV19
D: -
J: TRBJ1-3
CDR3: CASSTHTGSGNTIYF
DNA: TGTGCCAGTAGTACCCATACAGGATCTGGAAACACCATATATTTT

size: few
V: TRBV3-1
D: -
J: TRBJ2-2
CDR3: CASSHRRAPGELFF
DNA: TGTGCCAGCAGCCACCGCAGGGCACCCGGGGAGCTGTTTTTT

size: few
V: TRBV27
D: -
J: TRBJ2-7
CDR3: CASSPGQTSYEQYF
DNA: TGTGCCAGCAGTCCCGGACAAACCTCCTACGAGCAGTACTTC

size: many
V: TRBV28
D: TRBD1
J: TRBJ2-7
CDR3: CASSYSGQRAYEQYF
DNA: TGTGCCAGCAGCTACTCGGGACAGCGAGCCTACGAGCAGTACTTC

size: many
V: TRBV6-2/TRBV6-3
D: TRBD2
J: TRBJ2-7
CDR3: CASSQNPGLHPKFSYEQYF
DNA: TGTGCCAGCAGTCAGAATCCGGGACTACATCCGAAGTTCTCCTACGAGCAGTACTTC

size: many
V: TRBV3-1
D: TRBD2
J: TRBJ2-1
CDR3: CASSQGRGGNAEQFF
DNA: TGTGCCAGCAGCCAAGGCCGCGGGGGGAATGCTGAGCAGTTCTTC

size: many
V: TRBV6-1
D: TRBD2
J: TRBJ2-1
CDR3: CASSEIAGASYNEQFF
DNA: TGTGCCAGCAGTGAAATAGCGGGAGCCTCCTACAATGAGCAGTTCTTC

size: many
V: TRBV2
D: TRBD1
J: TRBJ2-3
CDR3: CASSWTGQSSTDTQYF
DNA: TGTGCCAGCAGTTGGACAGGCCAATCTAGCACAGATACGCAGTATTTT

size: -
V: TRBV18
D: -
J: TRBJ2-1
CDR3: CASSPPLGRNEQFF
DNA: TGTGCCAGCTCACCACCGTTGGGTAGGAATGAGCAGTTCTTC

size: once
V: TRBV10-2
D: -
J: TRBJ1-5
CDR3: CASRGIRGQPQHF
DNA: TGCGCCAGCAGGGGGATCCGGGGTCAGCCCCAGCATTTT

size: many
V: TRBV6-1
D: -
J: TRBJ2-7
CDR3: CASTTPRGEQYF
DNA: TGTGCCAGCACCACCCCAAGGGGGGAGCAGTACTTC

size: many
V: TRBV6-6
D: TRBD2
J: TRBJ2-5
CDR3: CASSYTSGNQETQYF
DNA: TGTGCCAGCAGTTACACTAGCGGAAACCAAGAGACCCAGTACTTC

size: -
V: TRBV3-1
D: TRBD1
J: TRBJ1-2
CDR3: CASSHRQGSHGYTF
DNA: TGTGCCAGCAGCCACAGACAGGGCTCCCATGGCTACACCTTC

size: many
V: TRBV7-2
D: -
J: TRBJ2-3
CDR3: CASSFPGTDTQYF
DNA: TGTGCCAGCAGCTTCCCCGGCACAGATACGCAGTATTTT

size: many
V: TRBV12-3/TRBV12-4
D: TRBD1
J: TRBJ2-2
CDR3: CASRPGQGLSTGELFF
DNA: TGTGCCAGCAGGCCTGGACAGGGATTGAGCACCGGGGAGCTGTTTTTT

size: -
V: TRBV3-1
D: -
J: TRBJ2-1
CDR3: CASSHRVYEQFF
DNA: TGTGCCAGCAGCCACAGGGTCTATGAGCAGTTCTTC

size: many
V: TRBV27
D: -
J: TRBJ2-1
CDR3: CASSELYNEQFF
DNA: TGTGCCAGCAGCGAATTATACAATGAGCAGTTCTTC

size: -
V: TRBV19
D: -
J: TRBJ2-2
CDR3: CASSVRLTTGELFF
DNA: TGTGCCAGTAGTGTCCGGCTAACCACCGGGGAGCTGTTTTTT

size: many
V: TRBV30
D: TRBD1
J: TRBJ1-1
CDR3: CAQGQGDLRAFF
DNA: TGTGCCCAGGGACAGGGAGACCTGAGGGCTTTCTTT

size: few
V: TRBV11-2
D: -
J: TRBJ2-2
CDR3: CASSRPTLTNTGELFF
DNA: TGTGCCAGCAGCCGCCCGACCCTTACTAACACCGGGGAGCTGTTTTTT

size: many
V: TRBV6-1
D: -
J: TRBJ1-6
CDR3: CASSWGGYNSPLHF
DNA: TGTGCCAGCTCCTGGGGTGGCTATAATTCACCCCTCCACTTT

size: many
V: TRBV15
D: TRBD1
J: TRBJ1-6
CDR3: CATSSRTGVFEYYSPLHF
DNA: TGTGCCACCAGCTCCAGGACAGGGGTTTTTGAGTATTACTCACCCCTCCACTTT

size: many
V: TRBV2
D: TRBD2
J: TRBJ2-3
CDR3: CASSALAGGADTQYF
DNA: TGTGCCAGCAGTGCTCTAGCGGGGGGTGCAGATACGCAGTATTTT

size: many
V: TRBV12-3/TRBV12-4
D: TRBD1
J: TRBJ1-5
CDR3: CASSFTQGASQPQHF
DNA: TGTGCCAGCAGTTTCACACAGGGGGCTTCTCAGCCCCAGCATTTT

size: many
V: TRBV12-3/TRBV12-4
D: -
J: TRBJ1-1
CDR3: CASRPRGPPVNTEAFF
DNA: TGTGCCAGCAGACCCAGGGGCCCCCCCGTGAACACTGAAGCTTTCTTT

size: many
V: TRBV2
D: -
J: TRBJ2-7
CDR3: CASSEALRDVYEQYF
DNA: TGTGCCAGCAGTGAAGCGCTTAGGGACGTCTACGAGCAGTACTTC

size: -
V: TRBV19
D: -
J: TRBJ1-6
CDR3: CASSMGDYSPLHF
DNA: TGTGCCAGTAGTATGGGAGACTATTCACCCCTCCACTTT

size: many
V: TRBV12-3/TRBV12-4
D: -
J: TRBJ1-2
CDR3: CASSFSGDYGYTF
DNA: TGTGCCAGCAGTTTTTCAGGGGACTATGGCTACACCTTC

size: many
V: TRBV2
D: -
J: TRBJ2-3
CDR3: CASREIYSDTQYF
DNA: TGTGCCAGCAGGGAAATATACTCAGATACGCAGTATTTT

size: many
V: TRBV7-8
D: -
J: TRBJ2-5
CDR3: CASSLAGAEETQYF
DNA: TGTGCCAGCAGCTTAGCGGGGGCTGAAGAGACCCAGTACTTC

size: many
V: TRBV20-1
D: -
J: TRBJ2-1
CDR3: CSALRGAGVFNEQFF
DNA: TGCAGTGCCCTCCGGGGAGCGGGCGTGTTCAATGAGCAGTTCTTC

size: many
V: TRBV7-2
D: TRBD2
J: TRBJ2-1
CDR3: CASSPGLVGGAIEQFF
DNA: TGTGCCAGCAGCCCAGGCCTTGTCGGGGGGGCCATTGAGCAGTTCTTC

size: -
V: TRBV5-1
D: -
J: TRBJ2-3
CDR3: CASSFLIESADTQYF
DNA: TGCGCCAGCAGCTTTTTGATTGAAAGCGCAGATACGCAGTATTTT

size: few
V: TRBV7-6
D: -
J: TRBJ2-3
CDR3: CASSLVIDSTDTQYF
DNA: TGTGCCAGCAGCTTAGTTATCGATAGCACAGATACGCAGTATTTT

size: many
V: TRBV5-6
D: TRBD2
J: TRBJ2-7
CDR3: CASSPMDLAGGRSSYEQYF
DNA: TGTGCCAGCAGCCCGATGGATCTAGCGGGGGGAAGGAGCTCCTACGAGCAGTACTTC

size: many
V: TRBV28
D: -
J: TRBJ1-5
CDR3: CASSTQLGVLAQPQHF
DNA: TGTGCCAGCAGTACTCAGCTGGGAGTACTGGCTCAGCCCCAGCATTTT

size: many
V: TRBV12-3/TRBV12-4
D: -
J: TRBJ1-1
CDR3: CASSLRGHLNTEAFF
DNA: TGTGCCAGCAGTTTAAGGGGACACCTGAACACTGAAGCTTTCTTT

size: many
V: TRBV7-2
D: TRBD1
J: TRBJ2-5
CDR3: CASSLGQGEQETQYF
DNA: TGTGCCAGCAGCTTGGGACAGGGGGAACAAGAGACCCAGTACTTC

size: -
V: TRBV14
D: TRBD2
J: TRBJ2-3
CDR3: CASRATRGDLNTQYF
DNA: TGTGCCAGCAGAGCAACGCGGGGGGACTTGAATACGCAGTATTTT

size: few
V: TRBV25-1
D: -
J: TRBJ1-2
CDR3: CASSEWAIGGNGYTF
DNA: TGTGCCAGCAGTGAATGGGCGATCGGGGGTAATGGCTACACCTTC

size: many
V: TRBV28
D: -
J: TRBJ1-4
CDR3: CASTRGEKLFF
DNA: TGTGCCAGCACCCGTGGGGAAAAACTGTTTTTT

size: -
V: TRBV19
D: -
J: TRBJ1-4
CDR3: CASMGGKLFF
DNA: TGTGCCAGTATGGGGGGAAAACTGTTTTTT

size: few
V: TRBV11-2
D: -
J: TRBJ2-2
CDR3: CASRARGAAQSGELFF
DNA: TGTGCCAGCAGAGCCCGGGGGGCCGCCCAAAGCGGGGAGCTGTTTTTT

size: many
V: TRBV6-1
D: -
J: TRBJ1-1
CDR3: CASSSTPVQITEAFF
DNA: TGTGCCAGCAGTTCAACCCCCGTTCAGATCACTGAAGCTTTCTTT

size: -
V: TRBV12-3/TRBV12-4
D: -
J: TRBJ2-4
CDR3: CASSHLITETKNIQYF
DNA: TGTGCCAGCAGTCATTTGATTACAGAAACCAAAAACATTCAGTACTTC

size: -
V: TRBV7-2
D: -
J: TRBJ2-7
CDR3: CASSTDSGGMRQYF
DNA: TGTGCCAGCAGCACTGACAGCGGCGGTATGAGGCAGTACTTC